This passage covers 30 T cell receptor beta chains from one sample sequenced in a study of T cells in Graves' hyperthyroidism and ophthalmopathy. Amplified TCR beta CDR3 regions derived from RNA transcripts. During a first-round RT-PCR of the TCR CDR3, the HTBI primer set was used. TCRdb used MiXCR to reprocess the multiplex PCR reads, holding one entry per CDR3 protein. The sample contains 450,000 to 600,000 distinct CDR3 sequences, 14% of which appear only once. Sequenced material: blood. These receptors were obtained from a woman between 40 and 50 years old with Graves' hyperthyroidism.

This clonotype was picked up many times. The gene calls are TRBV2 and TRBJ2-1; 9 bases match TRBD2. This CDR3 has 15 amino acids. J was trimmed by 6 bases and V by 6 bases; bases with no gene match: 9. The V gene's germline CDR1 is SNHLY and CDR2 FYNNEI. The CDR3 bases are TGTGCCAGCAGAGAACTGGGACTAGCTCTCAATGAGCAGTTCTTC. This encodes CASRELGLALNEQFF. Together with reference TRBV2 and TRBJ2-1, the CDR3 gives the full variable domain: EPEVTQTPSHQVTQMGQEVILRCVPISNHLYFYWYRQILGQKVEFLVSFYNNEISEKSEIFDDQFSVERPDGSNFTLKIRSTKLEDSAMYFCASRELGLALNEQFFGPGTRLTVL.

This clonotype was recorded a few times. This chain links TRBV9 with TRBJ2-1; D uncertain. Trimming removed 4 bases at V and 9 bases at J, with 14 bases between. The germline V gene has CDR1 SGDLS and CDR2 YYNGEE. The CDR3 sequence is 13 residues long. The chain's CDR3 is CASSNRHSSEQFF. Written as DNA, the CDR3 is TGTGCCAGCAGCAATCGACACTCCAGTGAGCAGTTCTTC.

This clonotype was observed a few times. The chain combines TRBV5-1 with TRBJ2-2; weak D call: TRBD2 (5 bases). CDR1 is SGHRS, CDR2 YFSETQ, per germline. This CDR3 contains 14 residues. V was pared by 7 bases and J by 4 bases, with 14 bases between. The CDR3 region has the DNA TGCGCCAGCCGGGCCGGGGAAGGCACCGGGGAGCTGTTTTTT. Amino acids: CASRAGEGTGELFF.

The chain employs TRBV10-3 and TRBJ2-3; no clear D. The CDR3 extends over 12 amino acids. Between the trimmed V and J ends, which lost 3 bases and 6 bases, there was a span of 7 bases. From germline, CDR1 is ENHRY and CDR2 SYGVKD. The CDR3 DNA reads as TGTGCCATCAGTGAAAGGGTCGATACGCAGTATTTT. Translating gives CAISERVDTQYF.

This chain uses TRBV3-1 with TRBJ1-6, with 9 positions matching TRBD1. CDR1 and CDR2 (germline): LGHDT, YNNKEL (reference sequence). The CDR3 spans 15 residues. Trimming at V came to 4 bases and at J to 7 bases, leaving 5 bases not matched to a gene. The CDR3 reads CASSPRTGANSPLHF. The CDR3 bases are TGTGCCAGCAGCCCCCGGACAGGGGCAAATTCACCCCTCCACTTT.

Many counts were recorded for this clonotype. The chain couples TRBV12-3 or TRBV12-4 to TRBJ2-5; D may be TRBD1 (6 bases). Trimming stripped 5 bases from V and 6 bases from J, with 22 bases between. The CDR3 is made up of 16 amino acids. In DNA form, the CDR3 reads TGTGCCAGCAGTGCACCCCAAGGGGGAGCCGGAAAGACCCAGTACTTC. Its protein product is CASSAPQGGAGKTQYF.

Concerning this clonotype: A junction end diverges from the germline sequence, so it may reflect a read error. The CDR3 region has the DNA TGTGCCAGCAGCCAGGTAGGGACTAGCATCCACGAGCTGTACTTC. Its translation is CASSQVGTSIHELYF. The V gene is TRBV14, the J gene TRBJ2-7, with 9 bases identical to TRBD2. The CDR3 contains 15 residues. From germline, CDR1 is SGHDN and CDR2 FVKESK.

The chain has TRBV5-1 and TRBJ1-5; 8 bases are a match to TRBD1. Germline CDR1 and CDR2: SGHRS and YFSETQ. The CDR3 loop spans 16 amino acids. Trimming at V came to 0 bases and at J to 6 bases, leaving 8 bases not matched to a gene. CDR3: CASSLEPGGVGQPQHF. For the CDR3, the DNA is TGCGCCAGCAGCTTGGAGCCAGGGGGCGTCGGTCAGCCCCAGCATTTT.

The chain employs TRBV10-3 and TRBJ2-1, with a possible D match to TRBD2 (5 bases). V was shortened by 4 bases and J by 8 bases, with 6 bases between the two germline ends. The germline CDR1 and CDR2 sequences are ENHRY and SYGVKD. This CDR3 is built from 11 residues. This CDR3 is CAISVAYEQFF. For the CDR3, the DNA is TGTGCCATCAGTGTAGCGTATGAGCAGTTCTTC.

The genes are TRBV15 and TRBJ2-2; D remains unclear. Trimming removed 0 bases at V and 4 bases at J, with 6 bases between. The germline V gene encodes CDR1 LNHNV and CDR2 YYDKDF (reference sequence). This CDR3 is 14 amino acids long. CDR3 nucleotides: TGTGCCACCAGCAGAGAAACATTCACCGGGGAGCTGTTTTTT. Translation: CATSRETFTGELFF.

In this sample, this clonotype turned up many times. The CDR3: CASSLGTSEKLFF. In DNA form, the CDR3 reads TGCGCCAGCAGCCTGGGGACCTCTGAAAAACTGTTTTTT. The J gene is TRBJ1-4, the V gene TRBV5-1; D might be TRBD1 (5 bases). This CDR3 has 13 residues. Germline assignment: CDR1 SGHRS and CDR2 YFSETQ. The V end lost 4 bases, the J end lost 7 bases, and 11 bases lay between the germline ends.

This clonotype has just a few counts. J is TRBJ2-5 and V is TRBV7-8; 7 bases fit TRBD1. Germline V CDR1 and CDR2: SGHVS, FQNEAQ. Germline trimming cut 4 bases from V and 4 bases from J; bases unmatched to any gene: 3. The CDR3 extends over 13 amino acids. For the CDR3, the DNA is TGTGCCAGCAGCTCCCGGGACAGAGAGACCCAGTACTTC. As protein: CASSSRDRETQYF.

There are many counts of this clonotype. The V gene is TRBV7-3, the J gene TRBJ2-3; 10 nucleotides match TRBD2. Germline trimming cut 4 bases from V and 3 bases from J; bases unmatched to any gene: 4. The CDR3 is 15 residues long. Per the germline V gene, CDR1 is SGHTA and CDR2 is FQGTGA. Here the CDR3 DNA reads TGTGCCAGCAGCTCGGGACTAGCGATAACAGATACGCAGTATTTT. Its translation: CASSSGLAITDTQYF.

This clonotype has a count of ten or more. V is TRBV20-1 and J is TRBJ2-3; 8 bases fit TRBD2. The CDR3 runs to 17 residues. Germline-derived CDR1 and CDR2 are DFQATT and SNEGSKA (reference sequence). V was clipped by 4 bases and J by 0 bases; unmatched bases: 12. The CDR3 nucleotides read TGCAGTGCTAATCAGATAACACTAGCGGAGAGCACAGATACGCAGTATTTT. Amino acid sequence: CSANQITLAESTDTQYF.

This clonotype showed up many times. The rearrangement links TRBV20-1 to TRBJ2-1; the match to TRBD2 covers 9 bases. The CDR3 has 16 amino acids. Germline CDR1 DFQATT, CDR2 SNEGSKA (reference sequence). Trimming at V came to 3 bases and at J to 7 bases, leaving 13 bases not matched to a gene. The CDR3 DNA follows: TGCAGTGCTAGCCACACGGCGGGAGGGCCGGGGAATGAGCAGTTCTTC. It encodes CSASHTAGGPGNEQFF.

This clonotype came up many times. The rearrangement links TRBV20-1 to TRBJ2-3; D not resolved. This CDR3 region has 12 residues. V dropped 3 bases and J dropped 3 bases, with 7 bases sitting between them. From germline, CDR1 is DFQATT and CDR2 SNEGSKA (reference sequence). The CDR3 is CSASVRTDTQYF. In DNA, the CDR3 is TGCAGTGCTAGCGTCCGGACAGATACGCAGTATTTT.

In this sample, this clonotype turned up a few times. This chain connects TRBV27 to TRBJ2-3; the match to TRBD2 covers 16 bases. The J segment lost 3 bases and the V segment lost 5 bases, leaving 8 bases of the junction unmatched. CDR1 is MNHEY, CDR2 SMNVEV, per germline (reference sequence). This CDR3 comprises 18 residues. The CDR3 reads CASSRVGLAGGPTDTQYF. The CDR3 nucleotides read TGTGCCAGCAGTCGTGTGGGACTAGCGGGAGGGCCGACAGATACGCAGTATTTT.

This chain joins TRBV20-1 and TRBJ2-7, with 12 positions matching TRBD1. The J segment lost 6 bases and the V segment lost 6 bases, leaving 9 bases of the junction unmatched. Germline CDR1 reads DFQATT; CDR2 reads SNEGSKA (reference sequence). This CDR3 is 14 amino acids long. The CDR3 loop is CSARPGQGAREQYF. CDR3 in DNA: TGCAGTGCCCGACCGGGACAGGGGGCTCGCGAGCAGTACTTC.

This clonotype was found many times. The rearrangement links TRBV27 to TRBJ2-1; no clear D gene. CDR3 size: 13 residues. Germline V gene lookup returns CDR1 MNHEY and CDR2 SMNVEV (reference sequence). V lost 3 bases and J 5 bases, leaving 8 bases between the germline ends. CDR3 loop: CASSFVLDNEQFF. CDR3 DNA: TGTGCCAGCAGTTTTGTGCTCGACAATGAGCAGTTCTTC.

The genes are TRBV11-1 and TRBJ2-2, with 13 bases lining up with TRBD2. CDR1 is SGHAT, CDR2 FQDESV, per germline (reference sequence). With V trimmed by 5 bases and J by 5 bases, 8 bases remained unmatched. CDR3 length equals 17 residues. The chain's CDR3 is CASSPRTSGSKTGELFF. The DNA for the CDR3 is TGTGCCAGCAGCCCCCGGACTAGCGGGAGTAAAACCGGGGAGCTGTTTTTT. The complete variable domain, with remaining parts taken from reference TRBV11-1 and TRBJ2-2, reads EAEVAQSPRYKITEKSQAVAFWCDPISGHATLYWYRQILGQGPELLVQFQDESVVDDSQLPKDRFSAERLKGVDSTLKIQPAELGDSAMYLCASSPRTSGSKTGELFFGEGSRLTVL.

Turning to this clonotype: A read error may be the cause here, since a much bigger clone is one base away. This chain connects TRBV4-1 to TRBJ2-3; 8 nucleotides line up with TRBD2. The CDR3 consists of 16 residues. Germline CDR1 is MGHRA and CDR2 is YSYEKL. CDR3: CASSQDPSGSADAQYF. The CDR3 nucleotides are TGCGCCAGCAGCCAAGATCCCAGCGGGAGTGCAGATGCGCAGTATTTT.

A few counts support this clonotype. A much larger clone lies one base from this, so it may be a read error. V is TRBV7-6 and J is TRBJ1-2; tentative D call: TRBD1 (5 bases). V dropped 8 bases and J dropped 6 bases, with 25 bases sitting between them. Germline lookup yields CDR1 SGHVS and CDR2 FNYEAQ. CDR3 size: 16 residues. The DNA of the CDR3 is TGTGCCAGCGGCTCCCACCTGTTGGACACAGGCCATGGCTACACCTTC. It specifies CASGSHLLDTGHGYTF.

The rearrangement joins TRBV5-1 to TRBJ2-1; D ambiguous. The CDR3 consists of 14 residues. Trimming took 2 bases from V and 5 from J, leaving 11 bases between them. Germline V gene lookup returns CDR1 SGHRS and CDR2 YFSETQ. In DNA, the CDR3 is TGCGCCAGCAGCTTAGGATCGGCTAACAATGAGCAGTTCTTC. Its protein product is CASSLGSANNEQFF. The whole variable domain, filled in from reference TRBV5-1 and TRBJ2-1, reads KAGVTQTPRYLIKTRGQQVTLSCSPISGHRSVSWYQQTPGQGLQFLFEYFSETQRNKGNFPGRFSGRQFSNSRSEMNVSTLELGDSALYLCASSLGSANNEQFFGPGTRLTVL.

The V and J genes are TRBV20-1 and TRBJ2-3; 13 positions match TRBD2. CDR3 length equals 16 residues. Losses at the gene ends were 5 bases for V and 0 bases for J; bases not matched to a gene: 5. The germline gives CDR1 DFQATT, CDR2 SNEGSKA (reference sequence). The chain's CDR3 is CSASGTSGISTDTQYF. The DNA for the CDR3 is TGCAGTGCTTCAGGGACTAGCGGGATTAGCACAGATACGCAGTATTTT.

This clonotype came up many times. V gene TRBV6-2 or TRBV6-3 combines with J gene TRBJ1-1; 7 nucleotides agree with TRBD1. Germline CDR1 is MNHEY and CDR2 is SVGEGT. The CDR3 extends over 15 amino acids. V lost 6 bases, J lost 0 bases, and 7 bases stayed unmatched. The CDR3 loop is CASSPYGQVNTEAFF. The DNA of the CDR3 is TGTGCCAGCAGCCCCTACGGACAGGTGAACACTGAAGCTTTCTTT.

This clonotype has just a few counts. The rearrangement uses TRBV5-1 and TRBJ2-7; 7 bases are a match to TRBD1. J gave up 3 bases and V 4 bases, and 7 bases lay outside the gene matches. Per germline, CDR1 SGHRS and CDR2 YFSETQ. CDR3 length equals 14 residues. The CDR3 nucleotides read TGCGCCAGCAGCGCCGGGACAGTGGACTACGAGCAGTACTTC. Amino acid sequence: CASSAGTVDYEQYF. The full variable domain, completed using reference TRBV5-1 and TRBJ2-7, is KAGVTQTPRYLIKTRGQQVTLSCSPISGHRSVSWYQQTPGQGLQFLFEYFSETQRNKGNFPGRFSGRQFSNSRSEMNVSTLELGDSALYLCASSAGTVDYEQYFGPGTRLTVT.

The CDR3 bases are TGTGCCAGCAGCTTAGAGTCGTTAGAGACCCAGTACTTC. Residues: CASSLESLETQYF. J is TRBJ2-5 and V is TRBV13; D is ambiguous. The V gene's germline CDR1 is PRHDT and CDR2 FYEKMQ (reference sequence). CDR3 length: 13 amino acids. Trimming cost V 1 base and J 4 bases, with 7 bases left between them.

This clonotype was seen repeatedly, ten times or more. V and J are TRBV2 and TRBJ2-1; no reliable D call. The V and J ends lost 2 bases and 9 bases respectively, with 11 bases between them. The CDR3 length is 13 residues. Germline loops: CDR1 SNHLY, CDR2 FYNNEI. The CDR3 loop is CASSELPIGEQFF. The CDR3 region has the DNA TGTGCCAGCAGTGAACTCCCGATCGGTGAGCAGTTCTTC.

This clonotype showed up many times. The gene calls are TRBV30 and TRBJ2-3; the D gene is possibly TRBD1 (5 bases). The CDR3 contains 13 residues. V was cut by 8 bases and J by 6 bases, with 18 bases left in between. Germline CDR1 reads GTSNPN; CDR2 reads SVGIG (reference sequence). In DNA form, the CDR3 reads TGTGCCGTCACCAAGGGGATGGTGGATACGCAGTATTTT. This encodes CAVTKGMVDTQYF. The full variable domain, with the rest looked up from reference TRBV30 and TRBJ2-3, is SQTIHQWPATLVQPVGSPLSLECTVEGTSNPNLYWYRQAAGRGLQLLFYSVGIGQISSEVPQNLSASRPQDRQFILSSKKLLLSDSGFYLCAVTKGMVDTQYFGPGTRLTVL.

The CDR3 is CASTDVYRGGDYGYTF. The DNA of the CDR3 is TGTGCCAGCACCGACGTATACAGGGGTGGGGACTATGGCTACACCTTC. The rearrangement uses TRBV6-1 and TRBJ1-2, with TRBD1 identical over 7 bases. V was clipped by 7 bases and J by 3 bases; unmatched bases: 14. This CDR3 spans 16 amino acids. CDR1 MNHNS and CDR2 SASEGT come from the germline V gene.